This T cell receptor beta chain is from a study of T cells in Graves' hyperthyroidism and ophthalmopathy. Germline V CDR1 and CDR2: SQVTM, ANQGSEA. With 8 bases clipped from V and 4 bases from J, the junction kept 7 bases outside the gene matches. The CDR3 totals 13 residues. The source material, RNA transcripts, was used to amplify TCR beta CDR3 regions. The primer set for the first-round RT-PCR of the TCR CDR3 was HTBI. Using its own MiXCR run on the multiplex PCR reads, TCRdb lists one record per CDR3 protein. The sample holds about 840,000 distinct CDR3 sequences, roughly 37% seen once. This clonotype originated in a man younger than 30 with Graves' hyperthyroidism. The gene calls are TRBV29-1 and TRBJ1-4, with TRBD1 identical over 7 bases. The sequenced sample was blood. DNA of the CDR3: TGCAGCCTGTGGGGACAGTGTAATGAAAAACTGTTTTTT. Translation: CSLWGQCNEKLFF.